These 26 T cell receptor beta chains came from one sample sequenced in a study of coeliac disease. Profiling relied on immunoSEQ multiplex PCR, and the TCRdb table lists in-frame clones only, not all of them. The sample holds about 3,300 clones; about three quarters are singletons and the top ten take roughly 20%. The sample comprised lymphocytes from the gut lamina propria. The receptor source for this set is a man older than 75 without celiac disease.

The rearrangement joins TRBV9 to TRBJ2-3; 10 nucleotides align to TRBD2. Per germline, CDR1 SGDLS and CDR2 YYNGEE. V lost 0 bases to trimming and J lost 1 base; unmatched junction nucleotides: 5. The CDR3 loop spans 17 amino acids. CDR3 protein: CASSVGVAGGRTDTQYF. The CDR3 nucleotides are TGTGCCAGCAGCGTAGGTGTAGCGGGGGGCCGCACAGATACGCAGTATTTT. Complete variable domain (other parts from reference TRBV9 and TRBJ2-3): DSGVTQTPKHLITATGQRVTLRCSPRSGDLSVYWYQQSLDQGLQFLIQYYNGEERAKGNILERFSAQQFPDLHSELNLSSLELGDSALYFCASSVGVAGGRTDTQYFGPGTRLTVL.

This CDR3 is CASSPTTGGGQPQHF. For the CDR3, the DNA is TGTGCCAGCAGCCCAACCACAGGGGGAGGTCAGCCCCAGCATTTT. V gene TRBV7-2 combines with J gene TRBJ1-5, with 8 nucleotides matching TRBD1. Germline-derived CDR1 and CDR2 are SGHTA and FQGNSA. V shed 5 bases and J 6 bases; nucleotides not matched to a gene: 9. CDR3 length equals 15 residues. Looking up the rest from reference TRBV7-2 and TRBJ1-5 gives the full variable domain: GAGVSQSPSNKVTEKGKDVELRCDPISGHTALYWYRQSLGQGLEFLIYFQGNSAPDKSGLPSDRFSAERTGGSVSTLTIQRTQQEDSAVYLCASSPTTGGGQPQHFGDGTRLSIL.

CDR3 in DNA: TGTGCCAGCAGTTTAGGGACTGGACTAGCCAACGAGCAGTACTTC. Translating gives CASSLGTGLANEQYF. The chain couples TRBV27 to TRBJ2-7; 8 bases fit TRBD2. This CDR3 region has 15 residues. Germline loops: CDR1 MNHEY, CDR2 SMNVEV (reference sequence). Unmatched junction bases numbered 8, after V lost 2 bases and J lost 5 bases.

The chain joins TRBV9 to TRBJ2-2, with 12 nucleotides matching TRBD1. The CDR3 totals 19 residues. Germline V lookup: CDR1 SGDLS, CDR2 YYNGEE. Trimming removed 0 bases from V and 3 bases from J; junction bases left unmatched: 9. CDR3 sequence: CASSVEWGQGASDTGELFF. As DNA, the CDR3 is TGTGCCAGCAGCGTAGAATGGGGACAGGGGGCGTCGGACACCGGGGAGCTGTTTTTT.

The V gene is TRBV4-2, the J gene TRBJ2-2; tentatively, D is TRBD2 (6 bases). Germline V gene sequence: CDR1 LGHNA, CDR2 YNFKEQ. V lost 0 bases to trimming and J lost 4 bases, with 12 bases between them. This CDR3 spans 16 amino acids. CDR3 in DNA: TGTGCCAGCAGCCAAGATGGCGGGGCTGGCACCGGGGAGCTGTTTTTT. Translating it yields CASSQDGGAGTGELFF.

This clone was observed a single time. The CDR3 region has the DNA TGTGCCAGCAGAAGGACTAGCAGTAACACCGGGGAGCTGTTTTTT. Translated, it gives CASRRTSSNTGELFF. The rearrangement joins TRBV9 to TRBJ2-2; TRBD2 aligns across 8 bases. CDR3 length: 15 residues. The junction had 5 bases not matched to a gene; V was cut back by 5 bases and J by 2 bases. The germline V gene encodes CDR1 SGDLS and CDR2 YYNGEE.

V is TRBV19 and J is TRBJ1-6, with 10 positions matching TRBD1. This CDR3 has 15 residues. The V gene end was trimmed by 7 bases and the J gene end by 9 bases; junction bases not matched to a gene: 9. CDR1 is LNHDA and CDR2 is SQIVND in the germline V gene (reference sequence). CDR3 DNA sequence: TGTGCCAGTACTTACTGGGGACAGGGGTCTTCACCCCTCCACTTT. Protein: CASTYWGQGSSPLHF.

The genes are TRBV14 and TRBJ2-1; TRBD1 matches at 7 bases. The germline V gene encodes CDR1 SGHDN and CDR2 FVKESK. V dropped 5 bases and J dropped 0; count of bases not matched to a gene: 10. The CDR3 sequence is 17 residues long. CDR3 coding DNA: TGTGCCAGCAGCGAGTCCCAGAGGGGGCCCTCCTACAATGAGCAGTTCTTC. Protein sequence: CASSESQRGPSYNEQFF.

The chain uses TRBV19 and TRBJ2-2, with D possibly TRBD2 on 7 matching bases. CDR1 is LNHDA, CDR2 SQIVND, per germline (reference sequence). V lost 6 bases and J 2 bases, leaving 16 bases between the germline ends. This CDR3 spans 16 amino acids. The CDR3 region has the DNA TGTGCCAGTAGAGTATTCGGGGGGCGAAACACCGGGGAGCTGTTTTTT. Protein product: CASRVFGGRNTGELFF.

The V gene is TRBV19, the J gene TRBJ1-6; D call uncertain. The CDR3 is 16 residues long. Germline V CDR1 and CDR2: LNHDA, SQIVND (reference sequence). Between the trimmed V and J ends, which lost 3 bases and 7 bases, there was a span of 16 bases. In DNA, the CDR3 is TGTGCCAGTAGTATGGATGGGCAGACATACAATTCACCCCTCCACTTT. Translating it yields CASSMDGQTYNSPLHF.

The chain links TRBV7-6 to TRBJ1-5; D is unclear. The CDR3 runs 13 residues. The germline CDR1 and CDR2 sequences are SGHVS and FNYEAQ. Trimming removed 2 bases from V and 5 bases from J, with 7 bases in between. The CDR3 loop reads CASSLSNDQPQHF. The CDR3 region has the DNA TGTGCCAGCAGCTTAAGCAACGATCAGCCCCAGCATTTT.

The CDR3 protein is CASSLGGTGRADTQYF. The CDR3 DNA sequence: TGCGCCAGCAGCTTAGGAGGGACAGGGAGGGCAGATACGCAGTATTTT. J is TRBJ2-3 and V is TRBV5-1; 9 bases fit TRBD1. CDR3 length: 16 amino acids. Looked up from germline, CDR1 is SGHRS and CDR2 is YFSETQ. Losses at the gene ends were 2 bases for V and 4 bases for J; bases not matched to a gene: 8.

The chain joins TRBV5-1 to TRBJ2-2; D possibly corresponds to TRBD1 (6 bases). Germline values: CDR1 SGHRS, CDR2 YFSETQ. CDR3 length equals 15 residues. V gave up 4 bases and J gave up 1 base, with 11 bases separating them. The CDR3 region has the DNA TGCGCCAGCAGCAAGGACAGACAGAACACCGGGGAGCTGTTTTTT. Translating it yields CASSKDRQNTGELFF.

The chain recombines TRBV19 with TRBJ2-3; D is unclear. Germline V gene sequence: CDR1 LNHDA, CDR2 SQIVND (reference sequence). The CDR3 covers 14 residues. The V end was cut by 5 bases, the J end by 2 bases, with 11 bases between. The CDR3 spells CASSLQRVTDTQYF. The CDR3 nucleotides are TGTGCCAGTAGTCTGCAACGGGTCACAGATACGCAGTATTTT.

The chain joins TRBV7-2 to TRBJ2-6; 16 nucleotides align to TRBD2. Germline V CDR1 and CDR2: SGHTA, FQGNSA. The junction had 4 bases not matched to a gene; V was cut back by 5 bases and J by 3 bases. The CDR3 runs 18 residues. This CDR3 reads CASSLGLAGGRGANVLTF. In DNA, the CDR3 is TGTGCCAGCAGCCTGGGACTAGCGGGGGGGCGTGGGGCCAACGTCCTGACTTTC. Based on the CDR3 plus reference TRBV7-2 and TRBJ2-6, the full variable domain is GAGVSQSPSNKVTEKGKDVELRCDPISGHTALYWYRQSLGQGLEFLIYFQGNSAPDKSGLPSDRFSAERTGGSVSTLTIQRTQQEDSAVYLCASSLGLAGGRGANVLTFGAGSRLTVL.

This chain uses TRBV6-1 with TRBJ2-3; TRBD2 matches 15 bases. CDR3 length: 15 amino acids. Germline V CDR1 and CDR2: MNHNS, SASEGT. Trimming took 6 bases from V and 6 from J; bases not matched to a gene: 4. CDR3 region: CASSFGLAGGDTQYF. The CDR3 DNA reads TGTGCCAGCAGCTTCGGACTAGCGGGAGGGGATACGCAGTATTTT.

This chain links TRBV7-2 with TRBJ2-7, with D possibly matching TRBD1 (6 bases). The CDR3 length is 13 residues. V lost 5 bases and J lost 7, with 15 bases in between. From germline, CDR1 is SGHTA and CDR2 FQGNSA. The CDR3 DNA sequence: TGTGCCAGCAGCGCAAACAGGGTGGGGGAGCAGTACGTC. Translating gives CASSANRVGEQYV.

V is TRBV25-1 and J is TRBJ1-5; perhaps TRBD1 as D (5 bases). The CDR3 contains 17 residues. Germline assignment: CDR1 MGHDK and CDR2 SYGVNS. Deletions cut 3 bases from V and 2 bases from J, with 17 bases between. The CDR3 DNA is TGTGCCAGCAGTGACAGGCCGCAGGGAGGCGGCAATCAGCCCCAGCATTTT. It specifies CASSDRPQGGGNQPQHF.

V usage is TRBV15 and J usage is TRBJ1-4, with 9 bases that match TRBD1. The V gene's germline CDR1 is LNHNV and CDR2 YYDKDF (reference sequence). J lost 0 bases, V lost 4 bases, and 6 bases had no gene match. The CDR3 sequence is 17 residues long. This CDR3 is CATSKGTGRPTNEKLFF. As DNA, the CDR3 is TGTGCCACCAGCAAAGGGACAGGGAGACCAACTAATGAAAAACTGTTTTTT.

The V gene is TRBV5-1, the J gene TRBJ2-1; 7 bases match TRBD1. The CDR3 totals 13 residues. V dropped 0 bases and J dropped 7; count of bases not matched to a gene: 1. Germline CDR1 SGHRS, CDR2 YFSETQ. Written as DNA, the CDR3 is TGCGCCAGCAGCTTGGACAGGGGTAATGAGCAGTTCTTC. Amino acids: CASSLDRGNEQFF.

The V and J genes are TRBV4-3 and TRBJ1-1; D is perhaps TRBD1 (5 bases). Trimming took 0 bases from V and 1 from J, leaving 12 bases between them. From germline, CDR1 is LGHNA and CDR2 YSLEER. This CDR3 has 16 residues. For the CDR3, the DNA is TGCGCCAGCAGCCAAGAATGGGGGGGATCGAACACTGAAGCTTTCTTT. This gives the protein CASSQEWGGSNTEAFF.

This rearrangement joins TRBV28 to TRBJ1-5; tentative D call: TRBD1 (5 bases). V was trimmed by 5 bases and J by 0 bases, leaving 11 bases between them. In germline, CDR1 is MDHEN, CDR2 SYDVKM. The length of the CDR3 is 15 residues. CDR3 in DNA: TGTGCCAGCAGTCTACCACAGGATAGCAATCAGCCCCAGCATTTT. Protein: CASSLPQDSNQPQHF.

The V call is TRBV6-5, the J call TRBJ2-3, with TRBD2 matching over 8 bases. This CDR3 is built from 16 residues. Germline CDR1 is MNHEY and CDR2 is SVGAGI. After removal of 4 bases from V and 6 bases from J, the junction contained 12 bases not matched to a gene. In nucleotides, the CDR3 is TGTGCCAGCAGTTCGCCGACCCGCGGGAGGCGGGATACGCAGTATTTT. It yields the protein CASSSPTRGRRDTQYF.

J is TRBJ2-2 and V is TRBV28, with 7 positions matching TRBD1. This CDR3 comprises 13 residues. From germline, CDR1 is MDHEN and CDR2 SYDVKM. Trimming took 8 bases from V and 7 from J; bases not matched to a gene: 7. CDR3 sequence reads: CASSTGYGGELFF. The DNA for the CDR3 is TGTGCCAGCTCGACAGGGTATGGCGGGGAGCTGTTTTTT.

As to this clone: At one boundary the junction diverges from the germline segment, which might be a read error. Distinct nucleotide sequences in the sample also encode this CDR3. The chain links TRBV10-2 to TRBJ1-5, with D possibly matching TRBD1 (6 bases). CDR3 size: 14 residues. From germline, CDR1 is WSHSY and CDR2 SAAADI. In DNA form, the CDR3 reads TGCGCCAGCAGCGAGTCAGGGGCCAATCAGCCCCAGCATTTT. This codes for CASSESGANQPQHF.

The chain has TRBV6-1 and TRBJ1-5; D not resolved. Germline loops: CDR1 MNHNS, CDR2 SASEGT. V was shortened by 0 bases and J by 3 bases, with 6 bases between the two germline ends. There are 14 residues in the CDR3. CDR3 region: CASSEASSNQPQHF. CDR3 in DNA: TGTGCCAGCAGTGAAGCTTCATCCAATCAGCCCCAGCATTTT.